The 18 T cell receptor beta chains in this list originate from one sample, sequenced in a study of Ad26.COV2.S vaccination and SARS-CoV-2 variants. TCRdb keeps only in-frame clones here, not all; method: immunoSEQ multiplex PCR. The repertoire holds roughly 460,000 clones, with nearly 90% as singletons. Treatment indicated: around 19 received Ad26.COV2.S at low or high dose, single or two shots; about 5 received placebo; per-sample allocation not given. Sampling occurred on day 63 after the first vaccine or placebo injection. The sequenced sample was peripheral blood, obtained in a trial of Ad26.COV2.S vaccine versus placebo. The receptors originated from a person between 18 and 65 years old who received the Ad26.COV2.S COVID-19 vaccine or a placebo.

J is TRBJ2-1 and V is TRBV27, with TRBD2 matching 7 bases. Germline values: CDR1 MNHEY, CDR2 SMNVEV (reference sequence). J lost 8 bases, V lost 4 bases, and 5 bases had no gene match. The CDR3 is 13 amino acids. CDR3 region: CASSSRTRDEQFF. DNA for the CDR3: TGTGCCAGCAGTTCCAGGACTAGGGATGAGCAGTTCTTC.

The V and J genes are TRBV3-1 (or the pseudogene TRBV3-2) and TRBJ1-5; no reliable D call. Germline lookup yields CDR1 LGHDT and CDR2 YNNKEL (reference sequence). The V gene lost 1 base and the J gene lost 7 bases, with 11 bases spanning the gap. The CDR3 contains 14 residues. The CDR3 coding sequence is TGTGCCAGCAGCCAAGTTGAGGCCCGACAGCCCCAGCATTTT. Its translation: CASSQVEARQPQHF.

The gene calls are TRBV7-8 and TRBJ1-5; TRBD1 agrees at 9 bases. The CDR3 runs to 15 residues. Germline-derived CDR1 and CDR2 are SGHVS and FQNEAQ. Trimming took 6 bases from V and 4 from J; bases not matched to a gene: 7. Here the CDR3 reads CASRPLGQGNQPQHF. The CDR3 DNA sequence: TGTGCCAGCAGACCCCTTGGACAGGGGAATCAGCCCCAGCATTTT.

CDR3 protein: CASSLDVRGGVKGGSGYTF. The CDR3 DNA follows: TGTGCCAGCAGCTTAGATGTTAGAGGGGGCGTTAAAGGTGGTTCTGGCTACACCTTC. V gene TRBV7-2 combines with J gene TRBJ1-2, with TRBD1 matching over 7 bases. This CDR3 contains 19 residues. CDR1 and CDR2 from the germline V gene are SGHTA and FQGNSA. The V segment lost 1 base and the J segment 7 bases; nucleotides outside the gene matches: 21.

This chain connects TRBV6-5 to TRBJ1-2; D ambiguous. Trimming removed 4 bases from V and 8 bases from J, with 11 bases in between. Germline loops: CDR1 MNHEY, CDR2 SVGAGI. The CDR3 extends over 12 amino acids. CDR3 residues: CASSSRVLGYTF. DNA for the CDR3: TGTGCCAGCAGTTCCCGAGTATTGGGCTACACCTTC.

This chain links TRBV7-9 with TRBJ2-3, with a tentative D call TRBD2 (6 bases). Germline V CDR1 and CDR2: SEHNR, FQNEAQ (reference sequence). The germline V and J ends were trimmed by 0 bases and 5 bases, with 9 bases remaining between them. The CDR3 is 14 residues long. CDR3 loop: CASSLAGAGDTQYF. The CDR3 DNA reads TGTGCCAGCAGCTTAGCGGGAGCGGGAGATACGCAGTATTTT.

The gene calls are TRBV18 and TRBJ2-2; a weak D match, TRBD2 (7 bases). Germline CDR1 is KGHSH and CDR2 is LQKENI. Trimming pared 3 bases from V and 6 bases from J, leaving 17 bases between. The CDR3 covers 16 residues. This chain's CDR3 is CASSPNSRGQAGELFF. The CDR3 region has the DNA TGTGCCAGCTCACCCAATTCGCGGGGGCAAGCCGGGGAGCTGTTTTTT.

CDR3 amino acids: CASSSTGTVLYEQYF. The CDR3 coding sequence is TGTGCCAGCAGCTCTACCGGGACAGTACTCTACGAGCAGTACTTC. The V call is TRBV14, the J call TRBJ2-7; TRBD1 agrees at 7 bases. The V segment lost 5 bases and the J segment 3 bases; nucleotides outside the gene matches: 10. CDR3 length equals 15 residues. The germline V gene encodes CDR1 SGHDN and CDR2 FVKESK.

The CDR3 DNA follows: TGTGCCAGCAGTTACTCCCTTGCGGGAGTATTCGACGAGCAGTACTTC. As protein: CASSYSLAGVFDEQYF. The rearrangement uses TRBV6-5 and TRBJ2-7; 7 bases line up with TRBD2. J was trimmed by 5 bases and V by 0 bases; bases with no gene match: 10. CDR3 length equals 16 residues. Per germline, CDR1 MNHEY and CDR2 SVGAGI.

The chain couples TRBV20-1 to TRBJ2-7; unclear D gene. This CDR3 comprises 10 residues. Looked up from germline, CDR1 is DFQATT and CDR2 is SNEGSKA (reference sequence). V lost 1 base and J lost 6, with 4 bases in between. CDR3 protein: CSARGSEQYF. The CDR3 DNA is TGCAGTGCTAGAGGGTCCGAGCAGTACTTC.

The CDR3 region is CASSQVHLAYEQYF. The CDR3 nucleotides are TGCGCCAGCAGCCAAGTTCATCTAGCTTACGAGCAGTACTTC. The rearrangement uses TRBV4-3 and TRBJ2-7, with D tentatively TRBD2 (5 bases). V lost 1 base, J lost 4 bases, and 11 bases lay in between. The germline V gene has CDR1 LGHNA and CDR2 YSLEER. The CDR3 has 14 residues.

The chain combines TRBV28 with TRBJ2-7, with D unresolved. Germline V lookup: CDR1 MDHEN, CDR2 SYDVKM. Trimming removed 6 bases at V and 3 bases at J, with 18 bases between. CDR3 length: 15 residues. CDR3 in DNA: TGTGCCAGCAGGGCTGGACGCCTAACACACTACGAGCAGTACTTC. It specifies CASRAGRLTHYEQYF.

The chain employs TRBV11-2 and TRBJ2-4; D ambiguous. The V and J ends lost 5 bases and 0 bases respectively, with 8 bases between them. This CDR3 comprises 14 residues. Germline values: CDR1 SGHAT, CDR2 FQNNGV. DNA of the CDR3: TGTGCCAGCAGCCAATTGTCAGCCAAAAACATTCAGTACTTC. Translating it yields CASSQLSAKNIQYF.

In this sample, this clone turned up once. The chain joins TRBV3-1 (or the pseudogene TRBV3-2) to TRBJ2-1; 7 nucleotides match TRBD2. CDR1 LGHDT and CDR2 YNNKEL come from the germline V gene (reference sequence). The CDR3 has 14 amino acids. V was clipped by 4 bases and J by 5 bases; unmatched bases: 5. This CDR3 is CASSRTSAHNEQFF. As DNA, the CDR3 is TGTGCCAGCAGCCGTACTAGCGCGCACAATGAGCAGTTCTTC.

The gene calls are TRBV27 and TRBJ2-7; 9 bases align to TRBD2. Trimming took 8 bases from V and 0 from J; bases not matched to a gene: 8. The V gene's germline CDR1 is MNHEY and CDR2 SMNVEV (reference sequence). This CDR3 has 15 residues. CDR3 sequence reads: CASGRLAASSYEQYF. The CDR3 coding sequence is TGTGCCAGCGGTAGACTAGCGGCGAGCTCCTACGAGCAGTACTTC.

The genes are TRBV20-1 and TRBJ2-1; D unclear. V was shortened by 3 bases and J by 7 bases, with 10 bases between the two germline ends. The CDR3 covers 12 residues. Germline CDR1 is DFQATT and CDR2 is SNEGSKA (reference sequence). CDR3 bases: TGCAGTGCTAGTCGATCCGGGAATGAGCAGTTCTTC. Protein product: CSASRSGNEQFF.

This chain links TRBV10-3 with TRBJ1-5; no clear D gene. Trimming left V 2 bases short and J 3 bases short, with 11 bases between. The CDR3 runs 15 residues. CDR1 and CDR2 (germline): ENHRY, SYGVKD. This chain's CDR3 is CAISERHGVNQPQHF. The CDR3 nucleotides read TGTGCCATCAGTGAGCGTCATGGGGTCAATCAGCCCCAGCATTTT.

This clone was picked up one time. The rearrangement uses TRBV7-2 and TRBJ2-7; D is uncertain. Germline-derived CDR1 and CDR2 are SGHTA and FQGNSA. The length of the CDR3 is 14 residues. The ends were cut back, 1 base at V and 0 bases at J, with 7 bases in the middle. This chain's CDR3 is CASSLGVTSYEQYF. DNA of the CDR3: TGTGCCAGCAGCTTAGGGGTCACCTCCTACGAGCAGTACTTC.